This TCR beta chain comes out of a study of blood T cell repertoires in COVID-19. Study information: The United States, Italy and Spain were the sources of the acute and convalescent COVID-19 samples. T cells, B-cell-depleted T cells, or PBMCs provided the cDNA or gDNA that served as material.

Per the original methods: It was from reference gene primer amplification that nucleated cell counts were estimated. This table comes from immunoSEQ multiplex PCR, and its TCRdb copy is limited to in-frame clones, with some not included. From that table come the V and J calls and clone size; the DNA was used to work out D and trimming. The sample lists about 200,000 clones; around 85% were seen once. This clone was seen a handful of times. This CDR3 has 13 amino acids. V shed 5 bases, J shed 7 bases, and the junction held 3 bases outside the gene matches. Germline values: CDR1 SEHNR, CDR2 FQNEAQ (reference sequence).

Sequenced input: peripheral blood. The TCR comes from a man aged 35 to 55 with acute or convalescent COVID-19. The chain carries TRBV7-9 and TRBJ2-2, with 8 bases identical to TRBD1. CDR3 region: CASSQGQGGELFF. CDR3 DNA sequence: TGTGCCAGCAGCCAAGGACAGGGCGGGGAGCTGTTTTTT. Full variable domain (rest looked up from reference TRBV7-9 and TRBJ2-2): DTGVSQNPRHKITKRGQNVTFRCDPISEHNRLYWYRQTLGQGPEFLTYFQNEAQLEKSRLLSDRFSAERPKGSFSTLEIQRTEQGDSAMYLCASSQGQGGELFFGEGSRLTVL.